The 27 T cell receptor beta chains reported below all come from one sample, sequenced in a study of blood T cell repertoires in COVID-19. Method: immunoSEQ multiplex PCR; TCRdb's copy keeps in-frame clones and lacks some. The table shows over 200,000 clones, with 70% to 80% occurring only once. Sequencing used peripheral blood. Every receptor here comes from a woman aged 80 or over with acute or convalescent COVID-19.

This clone has just one count. The chain uses TRBV3-1 (or the pseudogene TRBV3-2) and TRBJ2-7; D might be TRBD2 (7 bases). The germline gives CDR1 LGHDT, CDR2 YNNKEL (reference sequence). V was shortened by 1 base and J by 3 bases, with 13 bases between the two germline ends. The CDR3 contains 15 residues. CDR3 loop: CASSQAGGGVYEQYF. The CDR3 DNA reads as TGTGCCAGCAGCCAAGCTGGGGGGGGCGTCTACGAGCAGTACTTC.

V usage is TRBV5-4 and J usage is TRBJ2-2; tentatively, D is TRBD1 (9 bases). The V gene's germline CDR1 is SGHNT and CDR2 YYREEE (reference sequence). Trimming shortened V by 4 bases and J by 13 bases, and 35 bases separated the two germline ends. The CDR3 has 19 amino acids. CDR3 bases: TGTGCCAGCAGCCCTTCACAGGGGGCGGGTAGCGGGAAAAGGCTTGTGCTGTTTTTT. Amino acids: CASSPSQGAGSGKRLVLFF. Using reference TRBV5-4 and TRBJ2-2 for the parts outside the CDR3, the full variable domain is ETGVTQSPTHLIKTRGQQVTLRCSSQSGHNTVSWYQQALGQGPQFIFQYYREEENGRGNFPPRFSGLQFPNYSSELNVNALELDDSALYLCASSPSQGAGSGKRLVLFFGEGSRLTVL.

This clone has only one observation. The genes are TRBV7-2 and TRBJ1-4; the match to TRBD1 covers 7 bases. V gave up 5 bases and J gave up 4 bases; unmatched junction bases: 7. This CDR3 region has 15 residues. Germline values: CDR1 SGHTA, CDR2 FQGNSA. The CDR3 DNA follows: TGTGCCAGCAGCAAAACGACAGGGTATAATGAAAAACTGTTTTTT. Amino acid sequence: CASSKTTGYNEKLFF.

The chain combines TRBV6-5 with TRBJ1-4; D is unresolved. The V end was cut by 0 bases, the J end by 7 bases, with 15 bases between. Per the germline V gene, CDR1 is MNHEY and CDR2 is SVGAGI. The CDR3 sequence is 16 residues long. In DNA, the CDR3 is TGTGCCAGCAGTTACTCTCCTTCGGGGTCCGGTGAAAAACTGTTTTTT. Translating it yields CASSYSPSGSGEKLFF.

The chain is built from TRBV2 and TRBJ1-1, with TRBD1 as a possible D gene (6 bases). Germline CDR1 reads SNHLY; CDR2 reads FYNNEI. The ends were cut back, 8 bases at V and 2 bases at J, with 12 bases in the middle. The CDR3 has 13 amino acids. CDR3 loop: CASGVQGNTEAFF. CDR3 nucleotide sequence: TGTGCCAGCGGAGTACAGGGTAACACTGAAGCTTTCTTT.

The sample holds a few counts of this clone. The rearrangement uses TRBV7-6 and TRBJ1-2; D remains unclear. Trimming took off 5 bases at V and 6 bases at J, with 19 bases between the two ends. Germline V gives CDR1 SGHVS, CDR2 FNYEAQ. The CDR3 sequence is 15 residues long. CDR3 in DNA: TGTGCCAGCAGCCCCACTCCGGGGAGTTTCGATGGCTACACCTTC. Its translation is CASSPTPGSFDGYTF.

This clone was seen once. The V gene is TRBV27, the J gene TRBJ2-2; a possible D gene is TRBD2 (5 bases). This CDR3 is built from 14 residues. Germline V lookup: CDR1 MNHEY, CDR2 SMNVEV (reference sequence). V was trimmed by 2 bases and J by 5 bases, leaving 9 bases between them. The CDR3 DNA is TGTGCCAGCAGTTTAATATCGGGGACCGGGGAGCTGTTTTTT. Residues: CASSLISGTGELFF.

J is TRBJ2-1 and V is TRBV5-6; possibly TRBD1 for D (9 bases). This CDR3 comprises 16 residues. V lost 0 bases to trimming and J lost 8 bases, with 18 bases between them. CDR1 and CDR2 (germline): SGHDT, YYEEEE. CDR3: CASSLVAGQGQYEQFF. CDR3 sequence (DNA): TGTGCCAGCAGCTTGGTAGCGGGACAGGGTCAGTATGAGCAGTTCTTC.

The chain employs TRBV28 and TRBJ2-1; TRBD1 is a possible D gene (6 bases). The CDR3 is 13 amino acids. Germline CDR1 is MDHEN and CDR2 is SYDVKM. V lost 2 bases, J lost 8 bases, and 10 bases lay in between. DNA of the CDR3: TGTGCCAGCAGTTTACAGGGGTTGGATGAGCAGTTCTTC. The encoded protein is CASSLQGLDEQFF.

The chain joins TRBV18 to TRBJ2-1; 10 bases map to TRBD2. In germline, CDR1 is KGHSH, CDR2 LQKENI. V lost 3 bases to trimming and J lost 9 bases; unmatched junction nucleotides: 5. The CDR3 is 14 amino acids. The CDR3 is CASSPSSGSGEQFF. The CDR3 DNA follows: TGTGCCAGCTCACCGTCTAGCGGGAGTGGTGAGCAGTTCTTC.

Comments on this clone: This specimen includes other DNA sequences encoding the same CDR3. V gene TRBV19 combines with J gene TRBJ1-2; D ambiguous. The V gene's germline CDR1 is LNHDA and CDR2 SQIVND (reference sequence). V gave up 1 base and J gave up 0 bases, with 3 bases separating them. There are 13 residues in the CDR3. CDR3 loop: CASSIGANYGYTF. CDR3 bases: TGTGCCAGTAGTATAGGAGCTAACTATGGCTACACCTTC.

The rearrangement uses TRBV30 and TRBJ2-1; 15 nucleotides agree with TRBD2. This CDR3 contains 14 residues. Germline trimming cut 3 bases from V and 9 bases from J; bases unmatched to any gene: 3. Germline assignment: CDR1 GTSNPN and CDR2 SVGIG (reference sequence). The CDR3 loop reads CAWSGTSGRLEQFF. In nucleotides, the CDR3 is TGTGCCTGGAGCGGGACTAGCGGGAGGCTTGAGCAGTTCTTC.

The chain combines TRBV5-4 with TRBJ2-7; D perhaps matches TRBD2 (7 bases). The CDR3 contains 18 residues. V lost 4 bases and J 5 bases, leaving 28 bases between the germline ends. The germline V gene encodes CDR1 SGHNT and CDR2 YYREEE (reference sequence). In DNA form, the CDR3 reads TGTGCCAGCAGCCCCAGGGGAGAGGGAAGAGGGGACTACCACGAGCAGTACTTC. Its protein is CASSPRGEGRGDYHEQYF.

The genes are TRBV5-1 and TRBJ1-1; D not certain. The CDR3 totals 15 residues. Looked up from germline, CDR1 is SGHRS and CDR2 is YFSETQ. The V and J ends lost 1 base and 0 bases respectively, with 10 bases between them. CDR3 residues: CASSLISSVNTEAFF. In DNA form, the CDR3 reads TGCGCCAGCAGCTTGATTTCGTCGGTGAACACTGAAGCTTTCTTT.

The chain uses TRBV2 and TRBJ2-2; 11 nucleotides agree with TRBD2. The germline V gene encodes CDR1 SNHLY and CDR2 FYNNEI. J lost 6 bases, V lost 5 bases, and 5 bases had no gene match. This CDR3 is built from 15 residues. In DNA, the CDR3 is TGTGCCAGCAGTATTAGCGGGAGGGCCTCCGGGGAGCTGTTTTTT. Protein product: CASSISGRASGELFF.

This chain links TRBV2 with TRBJ2-6; 7 nucleotides match TRBD1. The CDR3 has 17 amino acids. CDR1 is SNHLY and CDR2 is FYNNEI in the germline V gene. V dropped 10 bases and J dropped 0; count of bases not matched to a gene: 12. CDR3 in amino acids: CATSPGTALSGANVLTF. The CDR3 DNA reads as TGTGCCACCTCGCCCGGGACAGCTCTCTCTGGGGCCAACGTCCTGACTTTC. The full variable domain, with the rest looked up from reference TRBV2 and TRBJ2-6, is EPEVTQTPSHQVTQMGQEVILRCVPISNHLYFYWYRQILGQKVEFLVSFYNNEISEKSEIFDDQFSVERPDGSNFTLKIRSTKLEDSAMYFCATSPGTALSGANVLTFGAGSRLTVL.

J is TRBJ1-1 and V is TRBV7-2, with D perhaps matching TRBD1 (5 bases). Per germline, CDR1 SGHTA and CDR2 FQGNSA. V was pared by 5 bases and J by 3 bases, with 10 bases between. The CDR3 runs 13 residues. The CDR3 spells CASSLDSYTEAFF. The CDR3 DNA sequence: TGTGCCAGCAGCCTAGACAGTTACACTGAAGCTTTCTTT.

This clone is a singleton in its sample. In nucleotides, the CDR3 is TGTGCCAGCAGCCCCCGAGGCAACTCCTACGAGCAGTACTTC. Its translation is CASSPRGNSYEQYF. V gene TRBV7-9 combines with J gene TRBJ2-7; D call uncertain. Trimming cost V 5 bases and J 0 bases, with 11 bases left between them. There are 14 residues in the CDR3. Per germline, CDR1 SEHNR and CDR2 FQNEAQ (reference sequence).

The chain links TRBV5-1 to TRBJ1-1; 8 nucleotides align to TRBD1. The V gene's germline CDR1 is SGHRS and CDR2 YFSETQ. The CDR3 runs 14 residues. V shed 4 bases and J 1 base; nucleotides not matched to a gene: 3. CDR3 sequence (DNA): TGCGCCAGCAGCAGAACAGGGGGGAACACTGAAGCTTTCTTT. Protein sequence: CASSRTGGNTEAFF.

The chain links TRBV5-1 to TRBJ1-4; the D is unclear. Trimming left V 0 bases short and J 7 bases short, with 7 bases between. Germline-derived CDR1 and CDR2 are SGHRS and YFSETQ. The CDR3 has 13 amino acids. CDR3 DNA sequence: TGCGCCAGCAGCTTGGACAGATTTGAAAAACTGTTTTTT. It codes for CASSLDRFEKLFF.

The chain joins TRBV7-9 to TRBJ1-5, with 7 bases aligning to TRBD1. The length of the CDR3 is 15 residues. The germline gives CDR1 SEHNR, CDR2 FQNEAQ (reference sequence). After removal of 1 base from V and 3 bases from J, the junction contained 3 bases not matched to a gene. Here the CDR3 reads CASSLGDSLNQPQHF. DNA of the CDR3: TGTGCCAGCAGCTTAGGGGACAGCCTCAATCAGCCCCAGCATTTT.

The chain recombines TRBV5-1 with TRBJ1-2; D not certain. Germline V gives CDR1 SGHRS, CDR2 YFSETQ. The length of the CDR3 is 13 residues. Trimming took 1 base from V and 1 from J, leaving 5 bases between them. The CDR3 DNA follows: TGCGCCAGCAGCTTGAACAGTAACTATGGCTACACCTTC. This sequence encodes CASSLNSNYGYTF.

The J gene is TRBJ2-3, the V gene TRBV21-1; the table's TRBD2 call for D was not verified on the DNA. TRBV21-1 is a known pseudogene. The CDR3 contains 17 residues. In DNA form, the CDR3 reads TGTGCCAGCAGCAAAGTCGGCGGGGGGAGGGCCATATATACGCAGTATTTT. Translated: CASSKVGGGRAIYTQYF.

Turning to this clone: Other DNA sequences in this sample translate to the same CDR3. This chain connects TRBV18 to TRBJ2-7; TRBD1 might be the D (6 bases). CDR3 size: 14 residues. V lost 0 bases to trimming and J lost 0 bases, with 6 bases between them. Germline loops: CDR1 KGHSH, CDR2 LQKENI. CDR3 residues: CASSPPGGSYEQYF. The CDR3 coding sequence is TGTGCCAGCTCACCACCAGGGGGCTCCTACGAGCAGTACTTC. Together with reference TRBV18 and TRBJ2-7, the CDR3 gives the full variable domain: NAGVMQNPRHLVRRRGQEARLRCSPMKGHSHVYWYRQLPEEGLKFMVYLQKENIIDESGMPKERFSAEFPKEGPSILRIQQVVRGDSAAYFCASSPPGGSYEQYFGPGTRLTVT.

The chain recombines TRBV5-4 with TRBJ1-2; D may be TRBD1 (6 bases). Trimming removed 0 bases at V and 8 bases at J, with 20 bases between. This CDR3 has 16 amino acids. The V gene's germline CDR1 is SGHNT and CDR2 YYREEE (reference sequence). The CDR3 spells CASSLASGVRQRGYTF. The DNA of the CDR3 is TGTGCCAGCAGCTTGGCCTCAGGGGTGAGGCAGAGGGGCTACACCTTC.

This clone came up a few times. The V and J genes are TRBV5-6 and TRBJ2-1, with a possible D match to TRBD2 (5 bases). The CDR3 has 15 residues. The germline V gene has CDR1 SGHDT and CDR2 YYEEEE. V lost 2 bases to trimming and J lost 3 bases, with 12 bases between them. For the CDR3, the DNA is TGTGCCAGCAGCTTACAACGGGATAACTACAATGAGCAGTTCTTC. It is translated as CASSLQRDNYNEQFF.

The chain is built from TRBV19 and TRBJ1-3, with D perhaps TRBD1 (5 bases). Trimming shortened V by 3 bases and J by 9 bases, and 15 bases separated the two germline ends. This CDR3 is built from 14 residues. CDR1 is LNHDA, CDR2 SQIVND, per germline (reference sequence). DNA for the CDR3: TGTGCCAGTAGTATCTCAGGGTCGCCTTCCACCATATATTTT. Translated: CASSISGSPSTIYF.